Given below is one T cell receptor (beta chain) in context. Antigen unknown. This entry comes from a study of shared clonotypes between healthy human individuals. Study-level information: Each donor had three CD4 naive, three CD4 memory, two CD8 naive and one CD8 memory plate. Study-level results: A few donors shared approximately 5% of their naive CD4 clonotypes. Naive subsets usually exceeded memory subsets in estimated richness.

The V and J ends lost 6 bases and 5 bases, in that order; junction bases with no gene match: 4. There are 14 residues in the CDR3. The germline V gene has CDR1 MDHEN and CDR2 SYDVKM. Terminally differentiated effector memory CD45RA+ cells were left out of the naive CD8 fraction, which was CD45RO-negative and positively selected for CCR7. Adult Caucasians living in Nashville, Tennessee made up all of the donors. This table comes from immunoSEQ multiplex PCR, and its TCRdb copy is limited to in-frame clones, with some not included. The data show about 2.2 million clones, with around 93% seen just once and more than 1.5% held by the top ten.

Sequencing was done on a sample of naive CD8+ T cells from PBMCs. V gene TRBV28 combines with J gene TRBJ1-6; 7 bases agree with TRBD1. This TCR was sampled from a man between 18 and 35 years old in good health. Some clones in this sample may be carry-over from other donors' samples. The CDR3 is CASSPGQDNSPLHF. CDR3 DNA: TGTGCCAGCAGCCCAGGACAGGATAATTCACCCCTCCACTTT.